This entry lists 21 T cell receptor beta chains sequenced from one sample in a study of TIL therapy for anti-PD-1-resistant metastatic lung cancer. As for time point: pre-treatment sample, taken before nivolumab and TIL therapy. This was the immunoSEQ v3 assay. Profiling relied on immunoSEQ multiplex PCR, and the TCRdb table lists in-frame clones only, not all of them. The table includes fewer than 20,000 clones, about four fifths detected once. The material sequenced was blood, taken at baseline. Receptors were obtained from a person between 25 and 80 years old with non-small cell lung cancer.

This chain connects TRBV10-3 to TRBJ2-2, with TRBD1 matching over 10 bases. The CDR3 runs to 16 residues. Germline loops: CDR1 ENHRY, CDR2 SYGVKD. Unmatched junction bases numbered 9, after V lost 6 bases and J lost 5 bases. The CDR3 coding sequence is TGTGCCATCAGCGGCGGCGGGACAGGGGAAACCGGGGAGCTGTTTTTT. Protein product: CAISGGGTGETGELFF.

The chain combines TRBV30 with TRBJ1-1; D is unresolved. This CDR3 is 13 amino acids long. V lost 0 bases, J lost 1 base, and 6 bases lay in between. The V gene's germline CDR1 is GTSNPN and CDR2 SVGIG (reference sequence). The CDR3 DNA is TGTGCCTGGAGTGTACAAACGAACACTGAAGCTTTCTTT. Its translation is CAWSVQTNTEAFF.

The V gene is TRBV5-1, the J gene TRBJ2-3; 7 bases are a match to TRBD1. The CDR3 has 16 residues. J was trimmed by 2 bases and V by 4 bases; bases with no gene match: 10. The germline V gene has CDR1 SGHRS and CDR2 YFSETQ. This CDR3 is CASSPDRPKATDTQYF. CDR3 bases: TGCGCCAGCAGCCCGGACAGGCCTAAGGCCACAGATACGCAGTATTTT.

V is TRBV18 and J is TRBJ2-5; the D gene could be TRBD1 or TRBD2 (6 bases each). The CDR3 loop spans 13 amino acids. Trimming cost V 6 bases and J 6 bases, with 14 bases left between them. Germline V gives CDR1 KGHSH, CDR2 LQKENI. CDR3 nucleotides: TGTGCCAGCTCCCCGGGAGACAGGCAGACCCAGTACTTC. It specifies CASSPGDRQTQYF.

CDR3 in amino acids: CASSWRTLTTDTQYF. The CDR3 DNA sequence: TGCGCCAGCAGCTGGAGGACCTTAACGACAGATACGCAGTATTTT. The V call is TRBV5-1, the J call TRBJ2-3; TRBD2 might be the D (5 bases). Germline values: CDR1 SGHRS, CDR2 YFSETQ. V was cut by 3 bases and J by 3 bases, with 14 bases left in between. The CDR3 is 15 residues long.

The chain uses TRBV4-3 and TRBJ1-2, with D hard to call. Germline V gene data show CDR1 as LGHNA and CDR2 as YSLEER. There are 15 residues in the CDR3. Trimming took 0 bases from V and 8 from J, leaving 16 bases between them. The CDR3 region has the DNA TGCGCCAGCAGCCAAGAGGTCACGAGGTTCATGGGCTACACCTTC. It encodes CASSQEVTRFMGYTF.

The V gene is TRBV28, the J gene TRBJ2-3; TRBD1 or TRBD2 may be the D gene (5 bases each). V was cut by 5 bases and J by 5 bases, with 17 bases left in between. There are 15 residues in the CDR3. CDR1 and CDR2 (germline): MDHEN, SYDVKM. CDR3 DNA sequence: TGTGCCAGCAGTCTTCTGGGGGAACGAGGAGATACGCAGTATTTT. Its translation: CASSLLGERGDTQYF.

V usage is TRBV6-6 and J usage is TRBJ1-5; TRBD1 matches 7 bases. Per the germline V gene, CDR1 is MNHNY and CDR2 is SVGAGI (reference sequence). J gave up 2 bases and V 0 bases, and 4 bases lay outside the gene matches. This CDR3 region has 16 residues. The CDR3 region has the DNA TGTGCCAGCAGTTACTCGGGAGGGGGCGGCAATCAGCCCCAGCATTTT. Residues: CASSYSGGGGNQPQHF.

The CDR3 DNA follows: TGCGCCAGCAGCTTGGTGGCAGGGGGAGATGAAAAACTGTTTTTT. Its translation is CASSLVAGGDEKLFF. This rearrangement joins TRBV5-1 to TRBJ1-4; 7 bases map to TRBD1. The CDR3 has 15 residues. Germline CDR1 is SGHRS and CDR2 is YFSETQ. J gave up 6 bases and V 0 bases, and 5 bases lay outside the gene matches.

This chain links TRBV4-2 with TRBJ2-1, with a possible D match to TRBD2 (6 bases). The CDR3 has 14 amino acids. Looked up from germline, CDR1 is LGHNA and CDR2 is YNFKEQ. The germline V and J ends were trimmed by 4 bases and 8 bases, with 15 bases remaining between them. CDR3 sequence: CASSPPTSSDEQFF. In DNA form, the CDR3 reads TGTGCCAGCAGCCCCCCGACTAGTTCAGATGAGCAGTTCTTC.

The CDR3 spells CASGEGQTIKNYGYTF. Here the CDR3 DNA reads TGTGCCAGCGGAGAGGGACAGACGATTAAGAACTATGGCTACACCTTC. The V and J genes are TRBV28 and TRBJ1-2; 7 positions match TRBD1. This CDR3 has 16 amino acids. In germline, CDR1 is MDHEN, CDR2 SYDVKM. V gave up 8 bases and J gave up 2 bases; unmatched junction bases: 14.

The genes are TRBV10-1 and TRBJ1-6, with no clear D. The CDR3 totals 12 residues. CDR1 is WNHNN and CDR2 is SYGVQD in the germline V gene (reference sequence). Trimming cost V 6 bases and J 11 bases, with 11 bases left between them. The CDR3 reads CASSLLRPPLHF. CDR3 sequence (DNA): TGCGCCAGCAGCCTCTTGAGGCCACCCCTCCACTTT.

The CDR3 DNA is TGTGCCAGCTGGGGGGGGGAGGGTGCCTACAATGAGCAGTTCTTC. Translation: CASWGGEGAYNEQFF. The genes are TRBV6-1 and TRBJ2-1, with TRBD2 identical over 7 bases. V shed 8 bases and J 2 bases; nucleotides not matched to a gene: 9. This CDR3 comprises 15 residues. Germline values: CDR1 MNHNS, CDR2 SASEGT.

CDR3 nucleotides: TGCGCCAGCAGCCGAGTCTGGGGATCGGCGGAGGGCTACACCTTC. Its protein is CASSRVWGSAEGYTF. The V call is TRBV4-3, the J call TRBJ1-2; D unclear. Germline CDR1 is LGHNA and CDR2 is YSLEER. The V gene lost 4 bases and the J gene lost 8 bases, with 20 bases spanning the gap. The CDR3 has 15 residues.

J is TRBJ1-2 and V is TRBV2; 9 nucleotides align to TRBD1. Unmatched junction bases numbered 0, after V lost 6 bases and J lost 4 bases. From germline, CDR1 is SNHLY and CDR2 FYNNEI. The CDR3 has 12 amino acids. The CDR3 bases are TGTGCCAGCAGGGACAGGGGCTATGGCTACACCTTC. Protein sequence: CASRDRGYGYTF.

V usage is TRBV10-1 and J usage is TRBJ1-5; TRBD1 matches 10 bases. Looked up from germline, CDR1 is WNHNN and CDR2 is SYGVQD (reference sequence). The J segment lost 0 bases and the V segment lost 5 bases, leaving 10 bases of the junction unmatched. This CDR3 is built from 18 residues. The CDR3 spells CASSTTGGADYSNQPQHF. The CDR3 region has the DNA TGCGCCAGCAGTACGACAGGGGGCGCGGATTATAGCAATCAGCCCCAGCATTTT.

V usage is TRBV6-5 and J usage is TRBJ1-2; D might be TRBD1 (5 bases). The V gene lost 2 bases and the J gene lost 13 bases, with 26 bases spanning the gap. The CDR3 is 16 amino acids. CDR1 is MNHEY, CDR2 SVGAGI, per germline. CDR3 amino acids: CASSYALGTEIIVGTF. The CDR3 nucleotides are TGTGCCAGCAGTTACGCGTTAGGGACGGAGATAATTGTCGGCACCTTC.

V is TRBV9 and J is TRBJ2-2, with D unclear. V lost 5 bases, J lost 3 bases, and 8 bases lay in between. Germline-derived CDR1 and CDR2 are SGDLS and YYNGEE. There are 13 residues in the CDR3. The CDR3: CASRLSYTGELFF. CDR3 nucleotides: TGTGCCAGCAGACTAAGCTACACCGGGGAGCTGTTTTTT.

This chain joins TRBV19 and TRBJ2-7, with D unclear. Trimming left V 3 bases short and J 0 bases short, with 12 bases between. CDR1 LNHDA and CDR2 SQIVND come from the germline V gene (reference sequence). This CDR3 spans 15 amino acids. The CDR3 loop reads CASSMSRLISYEQYF. The CDR3, as DNA: TGTGCCAGTAGTATGTCCAGATTGATCTCCTACGAGCAGTACTTC.

There are a few counts of this clone. This rearrangement joins TRBV11-2 to TRBJ2-7; maybe TRBD2 (5 bases). CDR1 is SGHAT, CDR2 FQNNGV, per germline. Trimming left V 5 bases short and J 0 bases short, with 11 bases between. The CDR3 consists of 14 residues. The CDR3 DNA follows: TGTGCCAGCAGCCGGACTCAAAACTCCTACGAGCAGTACTTC. Amino acids: CASSRTQNSYEQYF.

The chain joins TRBV11-2 to TRBJ2-7, with D possibly TRBD1 on 5 matching bases. The CDR3 consists of 15 residues. Per germline, CDR1 SGHAT and CDR2 FQNNGV. Trimming took off 5 bases at V and 3 bases at J, with 17 bases between the two ends. The CDR3 reads CASSGLTEGSYEQYF. CDR3 bases: TGTGCCAGCAGCGGGTTGACAGAAGGAAGCTACGAGCAGTACTTC.